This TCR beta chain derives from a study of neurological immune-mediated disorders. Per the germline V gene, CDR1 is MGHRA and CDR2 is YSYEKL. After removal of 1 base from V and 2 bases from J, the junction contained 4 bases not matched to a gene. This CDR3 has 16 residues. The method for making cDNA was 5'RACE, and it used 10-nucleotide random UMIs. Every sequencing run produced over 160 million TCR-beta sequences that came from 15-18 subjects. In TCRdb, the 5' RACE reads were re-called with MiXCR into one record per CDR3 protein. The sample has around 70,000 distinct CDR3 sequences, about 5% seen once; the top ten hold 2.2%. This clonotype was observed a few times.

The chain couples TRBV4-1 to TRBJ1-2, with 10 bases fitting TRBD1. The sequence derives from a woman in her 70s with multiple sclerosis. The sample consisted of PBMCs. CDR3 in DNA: TGCGCCAGCAGCCAAGCCTGGACAGGGGGAAACTATGGCTACACCTTC. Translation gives CASSQAWTGGNYGYTF.